The 7 T cell receptor beta chains reported below all come from one sample, sequenced in a study of T cell responses to AZD1222 COVID-19 vaccine (dated by TCRdb to the early 2020s). Libraries were built with the immunoSEQ multiplex PCR assay. This is the immuneACCESS table as TCRdb keeps it, with only in-frame sequences that have V and J called. A part of the clones is gone; compared with another copy, unresolved V genes explain less than half, and the rest is unexplained. Present in this sample are roughly 42,000 clones, approximately 88% of which were seen just once. Under 30% of the sample goes to the ten largest clones. The meaning of the sample's time point label: about 28 days (+/-7) after the second vaccine dose. The intended sense of this specimen's treatment or condition label: meningococcal conjugate vaccine given as trial control. The material was peripheral blood, obtained 28 days after the second dose of the MenACWY control vaccine. These receptors originate from an adult who received the MenACWY meningococcal vaccine as a control.

The rearrangement joins TRBV24-1 to TRBJ2-3; 11 positions match TRBD2. Germline lookup yields CDR1 KGHDR and CDR2 SFDVKD. The J segment lost 0 bases and the V segment lost 10 bases, leaving 17 bases of the junction unmatched. The CDR3 contains 19 residues. The CDR3 DNA reads TGTGCCACTGCCCCACTCACTAGCGGGAGTGAAGGGAGCACAGATACGCAGTATTTT. As protein: CATAPLTSGSEGSTDTQYF.

The chain uses TRBV5-5 and TRBJ1-1; no clear D gene. The germline V and J ends were trimmed by 3 bases and 5 bases, with 8 bases remaining between them. Per germline, CDR1 SGHKS and CDR2 YYEKEE (reference sequence). The CDR3 spans 12 residues. CDR3 coding DNA: TGTGCCAGCAGCTCGCCGGGGACTGAAGCTTTCTTT. It encodes CASSSPGTEAFF.

The gene calls are TRBV2 and TRBJ2-7; TRBD2 might be the D (5 bases). CDR1 SNHLY and CDR2 FYNNEI come from the germline V gene. The V end lost 6 bases, the J end lost 5 bases, and 14 bases lay between the germline ends. The CDR3 covers 13 residues. The CDR3 region has the DNA TGTGCCAGCAGCCCTACTAGATCACACGAGCAGTACTTC. Protein product: CASSPTRSHEQYF.

The chain couples TRBV20-1 to TRBJ2-7; D is ambiguous. The germline CDR1 and CDR2 sequences are DFQATT and SNEGSKA (reference sequence). The germline V and J ends were trimmed by 0 bases and 3 bases, with 3 bases remaining between them. The CDR3 is 11 amino acids. CDR3 coding DNA: TGCAGTGCTAGAGATTTCTACGAGCAGTACTTC. This gives the protein CSARDFYEQYF.

This chain links TRBV28 with TRBJ1-2; 7 bases fit TRBD1. Trimming cost V 4 bases and J 10 bases; bases outside gene matches: 9. The CDR3 is 13 amino acids. Looked up from germline, CDR1 is MDHEN and CDR2 is SYDVKM. CDR3 in DNA: TGTGCCAGCAGTTCGACAGGGCAAGTTGCCTACACCTTC. Translating gives CASSSTGQVAYTF.

This chain uses TRBV5-4 with TRBJ2-3; D is uncertain. The CDR3 is 15 residues long. V was cut by 4 bases and J by 6 bases, with 18 bases left in between. Germline V CDR1 and CDR2: SGHNT, YYREEE (reference sequence). The CDR3 coding sequence is TGTGCCAGCAGCCATGGAAAGGTCGCTCAGGATACGCAGTATTTT. This encodes CASSHGKVAQDTQYF.

The chain employs TRBV28 and TRBJ2-1, with D unclear. The V end lost 3 bases, the J end lost 0 bases, and 9 bases lay between the germline ends. This CDR3 spans 15 amino acids. Germline values: CDR1 MDHEN, CDR2 SYDVKM. In DNA form, the CDR3 reads TGTGCCAGCAGTTTGACGGTGAGCTCCTACAATGAGCAGTTCTTC. Its protein is CASSLTVSSYNEQFF.